Shown below are 27 T cell receptor beta chains from a single sample sequenced in a study of identical twins. TCRdb re-analysed the 5' RACE reads in MiXCR, keeping a single row per CDR3 protein. The repertoire has about 890,000 distinct CDR3 sequences, more than 9% of them found once; the top ten carry around 1.6%. A further study also used this sample, focusing on yellow fever vaccine responses in identical twins.

The sequencing sample was made of PBMCs. Receptor source: a woman under 30 in good health.

This clonotype was seen ten or more times. The chain recombines TRBV5-5 with TRBJ2-7, with 7 bases fitting TRBD1. After removal of 1 base from V and 6 bases from J, the junction contained 7 bases not matched to a gene. The germline V gene has CDR1 SGHKS and CDR2 YYEKEE (reference sequence). The CDR3 is 14 residues long. CDR3 coding DNA: TGTGCCAGCAGCTTGCTGACAGGGTGGTCCGAGCAGTACGTC. Translating gives CASSLLTGWSEQYV.

This clonotype was seen only a few times. The chain links TRBV24-1 to TRBJ2-6; D perhaps matches TRBD2 (6 bases). V shed 9 bases and J shed 2 bases, with 10 bases lying between them. From germline, CDR1 is KGHDR and CDR2 SFDVKD. The CDR3 is 14 residues long. The CDR3 reads CATEPGAGANVLTF. CDR3 DNA: TGTGCCACCGAACCGGGGGCTGGGGCCAACGTCCTGACTTTC.

The rearrangement uses TRBV6-5 and TRBJ2-1; 9 bases agree with TRBD2. Germline CDR1 and CDR2: MNHEY and SVGAGI. The CDR3 consists of 15 residues. The V segment lost 1 base and the J segment 6 bases; nucleotides outside the gene matches: 4. CDR3 region: CASSYLLAGTNEQFF. CDR3 DNA sequence: TGTGCCAGCAGTTACTTGCTAGCGGGAACCAATGAGCAGTTCTTC.

The chain uses TRBV6-1 and TRBJ2-7; 10 bases map to TRBD1. This CDR3 region has 14 residues. The germline V gene has CDR1 MNHNS and CDR2 SASEGT. Trimming at V came to 8 bases and at J to 2 bases, leaving 6 bases not matched to a gene. DNA for the CDR3: TGTGCCAGCGCAAGAGGACAGGGGGCCTACGAGCAGTACGTC. It encodes CASARGQGAYEQYV.

The genes are TRBV2 and TRBJ2-2; D gene unclear. The CDR3 totals 12 residues. Germline lookup yields CDR1 SNHLY and CDR2 FYNNEI. V was cut by 8 bases and J by 8 bases, with 12 bases left in between. The CDR3 DNA reads as TGTGCCAGCGGGTTGACCCAAGGGGAGCTGTTTTTT. It yields the protein CASGLTQGELFF.

V and J are TRBV14 and TRBJ2-1, with 12 bases that match TRBD1. CDR1 and CDR2 from the germline V gene are SGHDN and FVKESK. V was clipped by 0 bases and J by 5 bases; unmatched bases: 11. CDR3 length equals 19 residues. CDR3 residues: CASSQDLVWGQGADNEQFF. DNA of the CDR3: TGTGCCAGCAGCCAAGATCTTGTGTGGGGACAGGGGGCGGACAATGAGCAGTTCTTC.

The gene calls are TRBV15 and TRBJ1-2, with 7 positions matching TRBD1. V gave up 5 bases and J gave up 6 bases; unmatched junction bases: 9. CDR3 length: 14 amino acids. Germline CDR1 reads LNHNV; CDR2 reads YYDKDF (reference sequence). Written as DNA, the CDR3 is TGTGCCACCAGCGACAGGGCCCTGCCCGATGGCTACACCTTC. It encodes CATSDRALPDGYTF.

The rearrangement links TRBV10-3 to TRBJ2-1; 7 bases agree with TRBD2. The CDR3 consists of 13 residues. The V and J ends lost 9 bases and 9 bases, in that order; junction bases with no gene match: 11. Germline V lookup: CDR1 ENHRY, CDR2 SYGVKD. In DNA form, the CDR3 reads TGTGCCATAAACTCCGGACTAGTCCCTGAGCAGTTCTTC. Its translation is CAINSGLVPEQFF.

This clonotype was observed a handful of times. The V gene is TRBV20-1, the J gene TRBJ2-2; D is tentatively TRBD1 or TRBD2 (5 bases each). The germline V gene has CDR1 DFQATT and CDR2 SNEGSKA (reference sequence). The CDR3 loop spans 15 amino acids. V was trimmed by 5 bases and J by 2 bases, leaving 15 bases between them. CDR3 sequence reads: CSAAKTGTNTGELFF. The CDR3 nucleotides are TGCAGTGCTGCAAAAACCGGGACCAACACCGGGGAGCTGTTTTTT.

V usage is TRBV20-1 and J usage is TRBJ2-3; 8 bases map to TRBD1. This CDR3 has 16 residues. V shed 7 bases, J shed 6 bases, and the junction held 18 bases outside the gene matches. Germline V gene data show CDR1 as DFQATT and CDR2 as SNEGSKA (reference sequence). The CDR3 loop reads CSVLSLRQGTRDTQYF. The CDR3 DNA reads TGCAGTGTTCTGAGCCTCAGACAGGGGACGAGGGATACGCAGTATTTT.

The chain carries TRBV4-1 and TRBJ1-1, with 8 positions matching TRBD1. CDR3 length: 16 residues. Germline CDR1 MGHRA, CDR2 YSYEKL. V trimming: 7 bases; J trimming: 0 bases; junction bases outside the gene matches: 10. The CDR3 DNA reads TGCGCCAGCAAGACAGGGGCCGGCTACATGAACACTGAAGCTTTCTTT. Translating gives CASKTGAGYMNTEAFF.

This clonotype was found many times. This rearrangement joins TRBV10-2 to TRBJ1-5; TRBD1 is a possible D gene (5 bases). Germline-derived CDR1 and CDR2 are WSHSY and SAAADI. Trimming shortened V by 8 bases and J by 4 bases, and 15 bases separated the two germline ends. This CDR3 is built from 14 residues. CDR3 in amino acids: CASSSGGTNQPQHF. The CDR3 coding sequence is TGCGCCAGCTCCTCCGGGGGTACTAATCAGCCCCAGCATTTT.

This clonotype was observed a handful of times. The gene calls are TRBV24-1 and TRBJ2-7; D tentatively reads TRBD1 or TRBD2 (5 bases each). The CDR3 is made up of 11 amino acids. Germline-derived CDR1 and CDR2 are KGHDR and SFDVKD. The CDR3 reads CATSERPQGRV. CDR3 nucleotides: TGTGCCACCAGTGAGCGTCCTCAGGGACGGGTC.

This chain links TRBV19 with TRBJ2-1; D may be TRBD2 (6 bases). Trimming removed 3 bases from V and 5 bases from J, with 14 bases in between. The CDR3 contains 15 residues. CDR1 is LNHDA, CDR2 SQIVND, per germline (reference sequence). DNA for the CDR3: TGTGCCAGTAGTATCCGTGCGGGACTCCACAATGAGCAGTTCTTC. It encodes CASSIRAGLHNEQFF.

This clonotype was recorded a few times. The V gene is TRBV7-9, the J gene TRBJ2-3, with TRBD2 as a possible D gene (6 bases). This CDR3 has 15 residues. V lost 1 base and J lost 4, with 12 bases in between. Germline V lookup: CDR1 SEHNR, CDR2 FQNEAQ (reference sequence). The CDR3 reads CASSLVRELSDTQYF. CDR3 in DNA: TGTGCCAGCAGCTTAGTACGGGAGTTGTCAGATACGCAGTATTTT.

In this sample, this clonotype turned up a few times. The chain links TRBV29-1 to TRBJ2-1; tentatively, D is TRBD2 (6 bases). CDR3 length: 17 residues. Germline V gives CDR1 SQVTM, CDR2 ANQGSEA. The V gene lost 3 bases and the J gene lost 7 bases, with 25 bases spanning the gap. CDR3 bases: TGCAGCGTTGAGGGACTCGCCTTATCGGGATTGTTGAATGAGCAGTTCTTC. Amino acid sequence: CSVEGLALSGLLNEQFF.

The rearrangement links TRBV4-1 to TRBJ2-2; TRBD2 matches at 15 bases. Losses at the gene ends were 1 base for V and 1 base for J; bases not matched to a gene: 1. The CDR3 consists of 18 residues. CDR1 is MGHRA, CDR2 YSYEKL, per germline. The CDR3 loop is CASSQGTSGRENTGELFF. DNA of the CDR3: TGCGCCAGCAGCCAAGGGACTAGCGGGAGGGAGAACACCGGGGAGCTGTTTTTT.

This clonotype has only a few counts. The junction shows a germline mismatch at one end, possibly a read error. This chain links TRBV25-1 with TRBJ2-7, with D perhaps matching TRBD2 (6 bases). The CDR3 totals 9 residues. The germline gives CDR1 MGHDK, CDR2 SYGVNS. The CDR3 DNA reads as TGTGCCAGCAGTGAATGGGGACTGTTC. Translating it yields CASSEWGLF.

This clonotype was seen more than once but under ten times. The chain couples TRBV4-2 to TRBJ1-2; D unresolved. The germline V and J ends were trimmed by 4 bases and 8 bases, with 11 bases remaining between them. The V gene's germline CDR1 is LGHNA and CDR2 YNFKEQ. This CDR3 has 12 amino acids. This chain's CDR3 is CASSRTLSGYTF. The CDR3 bases are TGTGCCAGCAGCCGAACCTTATCCGGCTACACCTTC.

This clonotype has a handful of counts. This chain uses TRBV7-6 with TRBJ2-5, with D possibly called TRBD1 or TRBD2 (6 bases each). The CDR3 spans 16 residues. The ends were cut back, 3 bases at V and 5 bases at J, with 19 bases in the middle. Germline V gene sequence: CDR1 SGHVS, CDR2 FNYEAQ. This chain's CDR3 is CASSFTFGGGRETQYF. As DNA, the CDR3 is TGTGCCAGCAGCTTCACCTTCGGGGGCGGGCGTGAGACCCAGTACTTC.

The rearrangement uses TRBV27 and TRBJ2-3, with 9 bases lining up with TRBD1. Germline V gene data show CDR1 as MNHEY and CDR2 as SMNVEV (reference sequence). The CDR3 runs 15 residues. V trimming: 4 bases; J trimming: 4 bases; junction bases outside the gene matches: 6. The CDR3: CASSSRDRVSDTQYF. In DNA form, the CDR3 reads TGTGCCAGCAGTTCTCGGGACAGGGTTTCAGATACGCAGTATTTT.

The chain recombines TRBV7-2 with TRBJ2-2; D is perhaps TRBD2 (7 bases). V was pared by 5 bases and J by 6 bases, with 19 bases between. The CDR3 is 16 residues long. Looked up from germline, CDR1 is SGHTA and CDR2 is FQGNSA. This CDR3 reads CASSPPRGGAAGELFF. The CDR3 DNA sequence: TGTGCCAGCAGCCCTCCGAGGGGGGGGGCCGCCGGGGAGCTGTTTTTT.

V and J are TRBV5-1 and TRBJ2-1; a possible D gene is TRBD1 (6 bases). The CDR3 covers 16 residues. The germline CDR1 and CDR2 sequences are SGHRS and YFSETQ. V lost 4 bases and J lost 6, with 20 bases in between. Written as DNA, the CDR3 is TGCGCCAGCAGCGGGATCCAGGGGCATCCCCTCAATGAGCAGTTCTTC. Amino acid sequence: CASSGIQGHPLNEQFF.

The chain employs TRBV11-2 and TRBJ2-7, with 8 bases identical to TRBD1. This CDR3 is 16 amino acids long. With V trimmed by 5 bases and J by 2 bases, 11 bases remained unmatched. In germline, CDR1 is SGHAT, CDR2 FQNNGV. CDR3 sequence (DNA): TGTGCCAGCAGCCCCAGAACAGGGGGTTCCACCTACGAGCAGTACGTC. This sequence encodes CASSPRTGGSTYEQYV.

This chain links TRBV7-9 with TRBJ2-1, with TRBD2 as a possible D gene (6 bases). This CDR3 has 15 residues. V shed 1 base and J shed 3 bases, with 10 bases lying between them. The germline V gene has CDR1 SEHNR and CDR2 FQNEAQ (reference sequence). CDR3 bases: TGTGCCAGCAGCTTAGGGAGGCGGGACTACAATGAGCAGTTCTTC. This codes for CASSLGRRDYNEQFF.

In nucleotides, the CDR3 is TGTGCCAGCAGGCCCTCGGGGACCCCCTCTGGAAACACCATATATTTT. Its protein is CASRPSGTPSGNTIYF. The V gene is TRBV12-3 or TRBV12-4, the J gene TRBJ1-3, with a tentative D call TRBD1 (5 bases). This CDR3 has 16 residues. Trimming removed 6 bases from V and 0 bases from J, with 15 bases in between.

The chain combines TRBV7-3 with TRBJ2-2; tentatively, D is TRBD2 (5 bases). The CDR3 sequence is 15 residues long. CDR1 is SGHTA and CDR2 is FQGTGA in the germline V gene. V lost 2 bases to trimming and J lost 6 bases, with 13 bases between them. The CDR3 loop is CASSLSVLRAGELFF. The CDR3, as DNA: TGTGCCAGCAGCTTATCGGTATTGCGGGCCGGGGAGCTGTTTTTT.